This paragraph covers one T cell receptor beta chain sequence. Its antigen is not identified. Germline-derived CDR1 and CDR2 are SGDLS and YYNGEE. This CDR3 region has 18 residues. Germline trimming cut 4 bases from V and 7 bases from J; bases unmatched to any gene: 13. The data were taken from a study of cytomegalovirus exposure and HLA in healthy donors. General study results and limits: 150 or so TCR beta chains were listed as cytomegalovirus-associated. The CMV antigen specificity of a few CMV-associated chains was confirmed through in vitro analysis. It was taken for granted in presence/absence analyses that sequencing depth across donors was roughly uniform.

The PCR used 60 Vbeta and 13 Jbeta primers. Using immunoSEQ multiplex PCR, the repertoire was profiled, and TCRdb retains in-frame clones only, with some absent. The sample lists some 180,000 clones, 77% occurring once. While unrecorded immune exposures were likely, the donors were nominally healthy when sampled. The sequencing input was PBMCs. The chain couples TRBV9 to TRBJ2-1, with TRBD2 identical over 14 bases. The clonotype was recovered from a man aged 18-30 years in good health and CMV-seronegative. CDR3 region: CASSHPHGLAGGYNEQFF. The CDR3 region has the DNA TGTGCCAGCAGCCACCCTCACGGACTAGCGGGGGGATATAATGAGCAGTTCTTC.